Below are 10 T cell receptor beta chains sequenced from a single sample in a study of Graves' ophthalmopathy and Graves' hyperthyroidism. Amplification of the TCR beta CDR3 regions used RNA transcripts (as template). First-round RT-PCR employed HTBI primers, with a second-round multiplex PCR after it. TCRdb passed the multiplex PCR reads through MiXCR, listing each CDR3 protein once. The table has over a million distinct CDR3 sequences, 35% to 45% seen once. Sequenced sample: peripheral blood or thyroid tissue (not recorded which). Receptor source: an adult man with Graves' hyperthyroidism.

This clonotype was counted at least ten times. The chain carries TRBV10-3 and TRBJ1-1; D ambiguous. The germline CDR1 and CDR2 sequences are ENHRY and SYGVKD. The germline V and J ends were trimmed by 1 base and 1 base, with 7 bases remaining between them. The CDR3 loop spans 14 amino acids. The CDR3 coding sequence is TGTGCCATCAGTGAGTATGGGAAGAACACTGAAGCTTTCTTT. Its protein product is CAISEYGKNTEAFF.

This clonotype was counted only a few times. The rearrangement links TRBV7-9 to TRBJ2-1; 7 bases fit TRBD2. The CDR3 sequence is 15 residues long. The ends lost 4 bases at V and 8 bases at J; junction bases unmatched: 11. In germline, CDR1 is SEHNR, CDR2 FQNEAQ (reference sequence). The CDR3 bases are TGTGCCAGCAGCTCGGGACTAACAGAGGTAGATGAGCAGTTCTTC. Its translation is CASSSGLTEVDEQFF. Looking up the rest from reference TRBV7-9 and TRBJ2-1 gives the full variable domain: DTGVSQNPRHKITKRGQNVTFRCDPISEHNRLYWYRQTLGQGPEFLTYFQNEAQLEKSRLLSDRFSAERPKGSFSTLEIQRTEQGDSAMYLCASSSGLTEVDEQFFGPGTRLTVL.

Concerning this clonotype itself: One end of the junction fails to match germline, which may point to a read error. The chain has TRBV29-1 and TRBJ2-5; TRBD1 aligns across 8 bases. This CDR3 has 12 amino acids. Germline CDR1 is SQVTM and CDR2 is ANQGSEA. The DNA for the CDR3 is TGCAGCTACGGACAGGGTATGGAGAGCCAGTACTTC. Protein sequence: CSYGQGMESQYF. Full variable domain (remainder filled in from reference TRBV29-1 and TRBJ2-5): SAVISQKPSRDICQRGTSLTIQCQVDSQVTMMFWYRQQPGQSLTLIATANQGSEATYESGFVIDKFPISRPNLTFSTLTVSNMSPEDSSIYLCSYGQGMESQYFGPGTRLLVL.

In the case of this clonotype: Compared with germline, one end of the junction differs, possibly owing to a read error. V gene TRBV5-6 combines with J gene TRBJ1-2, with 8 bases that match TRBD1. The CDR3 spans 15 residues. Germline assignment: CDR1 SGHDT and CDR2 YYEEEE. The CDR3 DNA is TGTGCCAGCAGCTTGGCTAGGACAGGGTTCTATGGCTACAGCTTC. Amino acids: CASSLARTGFYGYSF.

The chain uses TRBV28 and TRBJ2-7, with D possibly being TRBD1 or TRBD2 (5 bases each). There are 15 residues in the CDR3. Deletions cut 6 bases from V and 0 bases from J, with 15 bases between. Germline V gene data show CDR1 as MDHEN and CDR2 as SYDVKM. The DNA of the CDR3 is TGTGCCAGCAGATCGCCGGGACGCCGCTCCTACGAGCAGTACTTC. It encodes CASRSPGRRSYEQYF.

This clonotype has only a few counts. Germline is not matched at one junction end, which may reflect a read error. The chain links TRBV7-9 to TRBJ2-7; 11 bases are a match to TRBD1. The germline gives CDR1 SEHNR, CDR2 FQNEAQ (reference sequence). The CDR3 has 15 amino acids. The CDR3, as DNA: TGCGCCAGCAGCCAAGGGACAGGGGGTTTGGTCGAGCAGTACTTC. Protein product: CASSQGTGGLVEQYF.

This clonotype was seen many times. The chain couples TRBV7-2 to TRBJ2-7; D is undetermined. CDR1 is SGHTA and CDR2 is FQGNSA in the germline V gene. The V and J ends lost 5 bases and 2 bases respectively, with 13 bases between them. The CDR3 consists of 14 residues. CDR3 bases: TGTGCCAGCAGCCCCGACGGACCACCCTACGAGCAGTACTTC. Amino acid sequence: CASSPDGPPYEQYF.

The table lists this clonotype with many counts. CDR3 DNA: TGTGCCATCAGTGACTCCCCGCAGGGGGTCACCTACGAGCAGTACTTC. Translated, it gives CAISDSPQGVTYEQYF. This rearrangement joins TRBV10-3 to TRBJ2-7; 7 positions match TRBD1. This CDR3 region has 16 residues. Germline lookup yields CDR1 ENHRY and CDR2 SYGVKD. Losses at the gene ends were 3 bases for V and 2 bases for J; bases not matched to a gene: 10.

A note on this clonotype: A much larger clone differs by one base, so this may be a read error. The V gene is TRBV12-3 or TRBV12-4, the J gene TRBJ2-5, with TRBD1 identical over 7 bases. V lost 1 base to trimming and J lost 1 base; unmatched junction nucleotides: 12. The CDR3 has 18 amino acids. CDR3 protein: CASSLVWDSQYFQETQYF. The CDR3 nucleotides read TGTGCCAGCAGTTTAGTTTGGGACAGCCAGTACTTCCAAGAGACCCAGTACTTC.

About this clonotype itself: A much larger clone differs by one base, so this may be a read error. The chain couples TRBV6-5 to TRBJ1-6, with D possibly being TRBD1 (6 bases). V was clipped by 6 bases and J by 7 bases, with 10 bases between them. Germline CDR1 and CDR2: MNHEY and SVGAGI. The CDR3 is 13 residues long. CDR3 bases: TGTGCCAGCAGGGACAGCCCGAATTCACCCCTCCACTTT. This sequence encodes CASRDSPNSPLHF.